This T cell receptor beta chain was identified in a study of response to subunit inactivated influenza vaccine. Of note for this clonotype: What it binds is not known.

TCRdb re-called the RT-PCR reads through MiXCR, storing one row per CDR3 protein. The sample includes 450,000 to 700,000 distinct CDR3 sequences, 14% seen only once; the top ten take around 10%. V trimming: 6 bases; J trimming: 5 bases; junction bases outside the gene matches: 10. The germline V gene has CDR1 SEHNR and CDR2 FQNEAQ (reference sequence). The CDR3 sequence is 16 residues long. The study's findings and limits: The authors offered the suggestion that each seasonal influenza vaccination recruits few new T cells.

The source material was PBMCs from blood, sampled approximately 13 days after vaccination. The chain has TRBV7-9 and TRBJ2-1; 10 bases map to TRBD1. This sequence was found in a man between 45 and 60 years old who received an inactivated influenza vaccine. In nucleotides, the CDR3 is TGTGCCAGCAGGTCTTCTGGGACAGGGGACAACAATGAGCAGTTCTTC. Its protein is CASRSSGTGDNNEQFF. Full variable domain (rest looked up from reference TRBV7-9 and TRBJ2-1): DTGVSQNPRHKITKRGQNVTFRCDPISEHNRLYWYRQTLGQGPEFLTYFQNEAQLEKSRLLSDRFSAERPKGSFSTLEIQRTEQGDSAMYLCASRSSGTGDNNEQFFGPGTRLTVL.